Listed below are T cell receptor beta chains from one sample, sequenced in a study of blood T cell repertoires in COVID-19. TCRdb's copy holds only in-frame clones and misses some; the assay was immunoSEQ multiplex PCR. The table lists fewer than 250,000 clones, 70% to 90% of them singletons. Sequenced input: PBMCs or T cells enriched from blood (not recorded which). All receptors derive from a woman aged 50 to 60 with acute COVID-19. Each CDR3 is given with its conserved first and last residue. The D gene is left open where the match is weak. Clone size is not always given. Where it is, it says once, few, many or a class for expanded clones.

cdr3_nt,cdr3_aa,clone_size,j_call,d_call,v_call
TGTGCCAGCAGTTTAATCGATGCGGGACTAGCGGGAGCCGAGCAGTACTTC,CASSLIDAGLAGAEQYF,NA,TRBJ2-7,TRBD2,TRBV28
TGTGCCAGCAGTCTAGTAGGGGGCGCTGATCAGCCCCAGCATTTT,CASSLVGGADQPQHF,many,TRBJ1-5,TRBD1,TRBV6-5
TGTGCCTGGAGTTACAGGTCAAATCAGCCCCAGCATTTT,CAWSYRSNQPQHF,NA,TRBJ1-5,NA,TRBV30
TGTGCCAGCAGTTTAGTGGAGTCAACCTACAATGAGCAGTTCTTC,CASSLVESTYNEQFF,NA,TRBJ2-1,NA,TRBV28
TGTGCCAGCTCACTCGTTACATCGAACACTGAAGCTTTCTTT,CASSLVTSNTEAFF,few,TRBJ1-1,NA,TRBV18
TGTGCCAGCAGCCAAGATCGGGATGAGGGAGAGAAACGAACTAGCACAGATACGCAGTATTTT,CASSQDRDEGEKRTSTDTQYF,NA,TRBJ2-3,NA,TRBV3-1/TRBV3-2
TGTGCCAGCTCACCACCGTACAGAGATAACTATGGCTACACCTTC,CASSPPYRDNYGYTF,NA,TRBJ1-2,NA,TRBV18
TGTGCCAGCACTTCAACCGGGACACCGAACACCGGGGAGCTGTTTTTT,CASTSTGTPNTGELFF,few,TRBJ2-2,NA,TRBV5-4
TGTGCCAGCAGATGGTGGGGGGGCACGAACACCGGGGAGCTGTTTTTT,CASRWWGGTNTGELFF,NA,TRBJ2-2,NA,TRBV5-4
TGCAGCGTTGGTTGGTTCGGGACTAGCGCCTATTTCTCCTACGAGCAGTACTTC,CSVGWFGTSAYFSYEQYF,few,TRBJ2-7,TRBD2,TRBV29-1
TGTGCCATCAGTGAGTCTGCAAGGGGTGCAACTAATGAAAAACTGTTTTTT,CAISESARGATNEKLFF,NA,TRBJ1-4,NA,TRBV10-3
TGTGCCAGCACCCCCGGGGGGGGCAATCAGCCCCAGCATTTT,CASTPGGGNQPQHF,NA,TRBJ1-5,NA,TRBV7-3
TGTGCCAGCAGCTCCGCTGTAGCGGGAGGGTCGAATGAGCAGTTCTTC,CASSSAVAGGSNEQFF,NA,TRBJ2-1,TRBD2,TRBV28
TGCGCCAGCAGCTACCGGACTAGCGGGAGGAGGAGGGTCTACAATGAGCAGTTCTTC,CASSYRTSGRRRVYNEQFF,NA,TRBJ2-1,TRBD2,TRBV5-1
TGTGCCAGCAGTAAAAGGGGTGATAGCAATCAGCCCCAGCATTTT,CASSKRGDSNQPQHF,NA,TRBJ1-5,NA,TRBV6-5
TGTGCCAGCAGCGGACAGCCTGAAAAACTGTTTTTT,CASSGQPEKLFF,once,TRBJ1-4,NA,TRBV6-5